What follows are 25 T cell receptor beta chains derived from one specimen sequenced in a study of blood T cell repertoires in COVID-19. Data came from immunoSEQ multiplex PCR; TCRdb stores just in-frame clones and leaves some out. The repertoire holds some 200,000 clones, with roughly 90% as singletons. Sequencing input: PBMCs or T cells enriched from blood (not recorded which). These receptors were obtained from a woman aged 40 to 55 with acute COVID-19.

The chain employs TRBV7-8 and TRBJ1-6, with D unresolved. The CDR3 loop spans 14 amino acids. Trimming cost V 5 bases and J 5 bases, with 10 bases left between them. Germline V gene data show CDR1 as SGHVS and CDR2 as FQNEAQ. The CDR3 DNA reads TGTGCCAGCAGCACCGAACAGAATAATTCACCCCTCCACTTT. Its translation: CASSTEQNNSPLHF. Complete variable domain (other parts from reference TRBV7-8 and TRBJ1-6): GAGVSQSPRYKVAKRGQDVALRCDPISGHVSLFWYQQALGQGPEFLTYFQNEAQLDKSGLPSDRFFAERPEGSVSTLKIQRTQQEDSAVYLCASSTEQNNSPLHFGNGTRLTVT.

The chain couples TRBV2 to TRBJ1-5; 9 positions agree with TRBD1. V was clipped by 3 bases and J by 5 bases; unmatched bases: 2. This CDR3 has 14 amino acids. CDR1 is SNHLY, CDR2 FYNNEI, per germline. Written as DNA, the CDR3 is TGTGCCAGCAGTGACGGGGACAGGGATCAGCCCCAGCATTTT. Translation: CASSDGDRDQPQHF.

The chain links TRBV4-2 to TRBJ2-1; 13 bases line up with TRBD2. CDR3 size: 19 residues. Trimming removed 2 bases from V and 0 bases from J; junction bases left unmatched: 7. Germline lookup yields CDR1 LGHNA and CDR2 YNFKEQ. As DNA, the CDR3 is TGTGCCAGCAGCCAAATCGGACTAGCGGGGGTGAGCTCCTACAATGAGCAGTTCTTC. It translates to CASSQIGLAGVSSYNEQFF.

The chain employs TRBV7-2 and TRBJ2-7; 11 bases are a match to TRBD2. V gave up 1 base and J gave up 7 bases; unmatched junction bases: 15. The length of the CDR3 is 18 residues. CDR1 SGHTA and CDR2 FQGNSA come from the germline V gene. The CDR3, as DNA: TGTGCCAGCAGCTTAGACCCCCTCGGTAGCGGGGGGGCGGGGGAGCAGTACTTC. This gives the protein CASSLDPLGSGGAGEQYF. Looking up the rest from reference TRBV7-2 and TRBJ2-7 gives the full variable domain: GAGVSQSPSNKVTEKGKDVELRCDPISGHTALYWYRQSLGQGLEFLIYFQGNSAPDKSGLPSDRFSAERTGGSVSTLTIQRTQQEDSAVYLCASSLDPLGSGGAGEQYFGPGTRLTVT.

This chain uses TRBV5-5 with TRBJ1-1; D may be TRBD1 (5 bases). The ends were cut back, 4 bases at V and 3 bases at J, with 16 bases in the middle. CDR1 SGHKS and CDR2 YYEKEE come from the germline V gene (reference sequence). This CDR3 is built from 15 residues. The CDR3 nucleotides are TGTGCCAGCAGCCCTGGAAACAGGAGGGACACTGAAGCTTTCTTT. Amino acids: CASSPGNRRDTEAFF.

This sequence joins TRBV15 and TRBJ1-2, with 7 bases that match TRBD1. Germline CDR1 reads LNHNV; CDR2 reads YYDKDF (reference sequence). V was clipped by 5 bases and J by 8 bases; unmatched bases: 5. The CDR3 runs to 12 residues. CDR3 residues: CATSGHRGGYTF. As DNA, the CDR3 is TGTGCCACCAGCGGCCACAGGGGCGGCTACACCTTC.

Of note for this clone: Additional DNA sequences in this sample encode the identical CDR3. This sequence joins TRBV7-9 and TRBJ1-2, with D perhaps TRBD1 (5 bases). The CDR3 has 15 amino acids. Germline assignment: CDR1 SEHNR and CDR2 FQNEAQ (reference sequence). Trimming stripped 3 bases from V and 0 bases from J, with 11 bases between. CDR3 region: CASSFGTGANYGYTF. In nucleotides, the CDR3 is TGTGCCAGCAGCTTTGGGACTGGGGCTAACTATGGCTACACCTTC.

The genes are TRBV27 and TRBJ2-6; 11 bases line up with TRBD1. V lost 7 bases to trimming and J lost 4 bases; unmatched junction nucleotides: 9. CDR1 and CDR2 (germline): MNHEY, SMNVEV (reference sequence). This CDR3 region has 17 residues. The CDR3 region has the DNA TGTGCCAGCACGGACAGGGGGCGCAGTCGGGGGGCCAACGTCCTGACTTTC. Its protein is CASTDRGRSRGANVLTF. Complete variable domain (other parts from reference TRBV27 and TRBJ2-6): EAQVTQNPRYLITVTGKKLTVTCSQNMNHEYMSWYRQDPGLGLRQIYYSMNVEVTDKGDVPEGYKVSRKEKRNFPLILESPSPNQTSLYFCASTDRGRSRGANVLTFGAGSRLTVL.

DNA for the CDR3: TGTGCCAGTAGTGTCACAGGGGGCTTGAACACTGAAGCTTTCTTT. As protein: CASSVTGGLNTEAFF. The rearrangement joins TRBV19 to TRBJ1-1; 9 nucleotides agree with TRBD1. This CDR3 comprises 15 residues. Trimming took 5 bases from V and 0 from J; bases not matched to a gene: 4. The germline V gene has CDR1 LNHDA and CDR2 SQIVND (reference sequence).

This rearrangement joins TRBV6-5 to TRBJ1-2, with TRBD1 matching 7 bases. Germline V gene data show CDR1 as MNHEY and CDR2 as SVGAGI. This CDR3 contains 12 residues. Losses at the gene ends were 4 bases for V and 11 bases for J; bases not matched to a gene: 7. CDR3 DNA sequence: TGTGCCAGCAGTTCAGAGCGCAGGGGGTACACCTTC. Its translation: CASSSERRGYTF.

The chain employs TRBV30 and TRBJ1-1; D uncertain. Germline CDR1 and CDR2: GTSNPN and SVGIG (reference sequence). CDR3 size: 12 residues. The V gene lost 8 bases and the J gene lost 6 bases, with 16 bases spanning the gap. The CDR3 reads CAHLGLFAEAFF. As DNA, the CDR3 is TGTGCCCACCTTGGACTCTTCGCTGAAGCTTTCTTT.

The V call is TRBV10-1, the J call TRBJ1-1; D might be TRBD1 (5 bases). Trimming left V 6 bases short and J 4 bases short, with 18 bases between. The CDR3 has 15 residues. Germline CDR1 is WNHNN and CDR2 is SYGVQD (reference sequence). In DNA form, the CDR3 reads TGCGCCAGCAGCCCTCACAGGAGCGGGGGCACTGAAGCTTTCTTT. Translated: CASSPHRSGGTEAFF.

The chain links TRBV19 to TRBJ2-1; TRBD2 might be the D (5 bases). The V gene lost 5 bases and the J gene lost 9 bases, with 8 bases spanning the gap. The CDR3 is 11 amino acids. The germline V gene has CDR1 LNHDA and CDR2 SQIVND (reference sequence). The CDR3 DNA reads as TGTGCCAGTAGTTTTAGCGCTGAGCAGTTCTTC. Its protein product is CASSFSAEQFF.

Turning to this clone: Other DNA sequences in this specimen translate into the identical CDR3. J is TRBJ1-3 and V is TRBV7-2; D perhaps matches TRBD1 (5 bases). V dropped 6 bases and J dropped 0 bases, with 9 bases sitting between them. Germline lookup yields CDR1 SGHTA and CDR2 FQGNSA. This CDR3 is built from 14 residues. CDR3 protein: CASSPGFSGNTIYF. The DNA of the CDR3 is TGTGCCAGCAGTCCAGGGTTCTCTGGAAACACCATATATTTT.

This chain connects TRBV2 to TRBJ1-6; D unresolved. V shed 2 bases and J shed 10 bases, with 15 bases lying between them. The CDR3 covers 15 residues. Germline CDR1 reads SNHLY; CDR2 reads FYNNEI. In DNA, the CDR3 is TGTGCCAGCAGTGAAAAAGGCCTGGCGGGGTCACCCCTCCACTTT. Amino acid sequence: CASSEKGLAGSPLHF.

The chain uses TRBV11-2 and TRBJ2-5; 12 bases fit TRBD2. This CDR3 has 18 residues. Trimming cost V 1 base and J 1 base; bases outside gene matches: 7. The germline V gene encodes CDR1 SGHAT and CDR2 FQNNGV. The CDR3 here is CASSLALLAGGPQETQYF. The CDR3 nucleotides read TGTGCCAGCAGCTTAGCCCTACTAGCGGGGGGCCCCCAAGAGACCCAGTACTTC.

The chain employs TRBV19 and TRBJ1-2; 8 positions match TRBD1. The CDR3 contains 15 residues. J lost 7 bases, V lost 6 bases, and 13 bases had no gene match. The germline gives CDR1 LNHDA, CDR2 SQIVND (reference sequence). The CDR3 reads CASSASGTGSFGYTF. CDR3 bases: TGTGCCAGTAGCGCCTCCGGGACAGGCTCCTTTGGCTACACCTTC.

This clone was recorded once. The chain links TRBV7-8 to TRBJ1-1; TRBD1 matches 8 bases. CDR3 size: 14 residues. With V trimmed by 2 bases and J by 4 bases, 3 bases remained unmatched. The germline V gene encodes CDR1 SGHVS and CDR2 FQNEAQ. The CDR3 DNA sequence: TGTGCCAGCAGCTTACGACAGGGGATCACTGAAGCTTTCTTT. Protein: CASSLRQGITEAFF.

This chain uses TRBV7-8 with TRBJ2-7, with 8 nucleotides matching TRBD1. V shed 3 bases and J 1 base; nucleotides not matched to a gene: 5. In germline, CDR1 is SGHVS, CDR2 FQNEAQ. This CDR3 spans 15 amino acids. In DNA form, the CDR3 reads TGTGCCAGCAGCTTGGGCAGGGGGCAGTCCTACGAGCAGTACGTC. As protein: CASSLGRGQSYEQYV.

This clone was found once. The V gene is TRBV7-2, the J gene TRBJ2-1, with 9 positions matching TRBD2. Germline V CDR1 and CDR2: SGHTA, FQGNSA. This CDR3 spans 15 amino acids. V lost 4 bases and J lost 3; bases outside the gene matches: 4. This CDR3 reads CASSSSGADYNEQFF. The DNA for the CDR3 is TGTGCCAGCAGCTCTAGCGGGGCCGACTACAATGAGCAGTTCTTC.

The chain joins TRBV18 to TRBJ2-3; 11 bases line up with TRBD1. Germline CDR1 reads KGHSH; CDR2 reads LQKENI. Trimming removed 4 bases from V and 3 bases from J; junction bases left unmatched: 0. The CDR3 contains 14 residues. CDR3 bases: TGTGCCAGCTCACGGGACAGGGGGACAGATACGCAGTATTTT. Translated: CASSRDRGTDTQYF.

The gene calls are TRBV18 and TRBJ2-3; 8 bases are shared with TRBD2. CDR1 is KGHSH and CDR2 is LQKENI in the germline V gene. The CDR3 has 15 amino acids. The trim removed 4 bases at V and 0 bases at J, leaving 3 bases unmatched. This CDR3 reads CASSQRGGSTDTQYF. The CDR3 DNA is TGTGCCAGCTCACAACGGGGGGGAAGCACAGATACGCAGTATTTT.

The CDR3 here is CASLQGGGWTEAFF. The CDR3, as DNA: TGTGCCAGCCTCCAGGGAGGCGGTTGGACTGAAGCTTTCTTT. The chain is built from TRBV6-5 and TRBJ1-1; weak D call: TRBD1 (5 bases). Germline V lookup: CDR1 MNHEY, CDR2 SVGAGI. Trimming removed 8 bases from V and 5 bases from J, with 18 bases in between. This CDR3 is 14 amino acids long.

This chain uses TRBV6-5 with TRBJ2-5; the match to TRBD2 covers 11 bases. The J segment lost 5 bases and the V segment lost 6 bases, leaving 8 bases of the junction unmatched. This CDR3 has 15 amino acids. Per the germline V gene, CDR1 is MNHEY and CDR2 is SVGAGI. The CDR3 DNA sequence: TGTGCCAGCAGCACTAGCGGGGGCCTCGGGGAGACCCAGTACTTC. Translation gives CASSTSGGLGETQYF.

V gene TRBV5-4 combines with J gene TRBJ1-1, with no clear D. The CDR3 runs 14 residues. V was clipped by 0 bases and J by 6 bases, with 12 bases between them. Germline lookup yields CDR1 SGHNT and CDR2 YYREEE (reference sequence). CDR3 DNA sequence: TGTGCCAGCAGCTTGGTGTTGGCCCCCTCTGAAGCTTTCTTT. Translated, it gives CASSLVLAPSEAFF.